This T cell receptor beta chain emerged from a study of shared clonotypes between healthy human individuals. The table came from immunoSEQ multiplex PCR; TCRdb's copy has only in-frame clones and leaves some out. This table holds 2 million or so clones, over 85% found once. What was sequenced was naive CD4+ T cells sorted from blood. Subset defined: CD45RA+ positively selected. The sequence derives from a man between 18 and 35 years old in good health.

In nucleotides, the CDR3 is TGTGCCAGCAGCTTAGAAGGCAGCCTTGGGGCTGAAGCTTTCTTT. Protein: CASSLEGSLGAEAFF. J is TRBJ1-1 and V is TRBV7-9; no clear D. CDR1 and CDR2 from the germline V gene are SEHNR and FQNEAQ (reference sequence). Trimming removed 1 base at V and 6 bases at J, with 15 bases between. This CDR3 has 15 amino acids.